These 20 T cell receptor beta chains originate from one sample sequenced in a study of blood T cell repertoires in COVID-19. This table comes from immunoSEQ multiplex PCR, and its TCRdb copy is limited to in-frame clones, with some not included. The sample records over 300,000 clones, around 90% being singletons. Specimen: peripheral blood. The receptors were gathered from a man aged 18 to 35 with active or convalescent COVID-19.

V and J are TRBV6-5 and TRBJ2-3; 9 nucleotides align to TRBD2. Per germline, CDR1 MNHEY and CDR2 SVGAGI. After removal of 2 bases from V and 3 bases from J, the junction contained 3 bases not matched to a gene. This CDR3 has 15 amino acids. This CDR3 reads CASSYIAGVTDTQYF. In DNA form, the CDR3 reads TGTGCCAGCAGTTACATAGCGGGAGTTACAGATACGCAGTATTTT.

This chain uses TRBV7-2 with TRBJ1-2; TRBD1 aligns across 9 bases. From germline, CDR1 is SGHTA and CDR2 FQGNSA. This CDR3 comprises 16 residues. The trim removed 5 bases at V and 7 bases at J, leaving 14 bases unmatched. Here the CDR3 reads CASSPEGRTGEIGYTF. The CDR3 DNA reads as TGTGCCAGCAGCCCAGAGGGCCGGACAGGGGAGATTGGCTACACCTTC.

The chain couples TRBV2 to TRBJ2-3; TRBD2 matches 12 bases. Looked up from germline, CDR1 is SNHLY and CDR2 is FYNNEI. This CDR3 contains 14 residues. The V and J ends lost 4 bases and 6 bases, in that order; junction bases with no gene match: 2. Here the CDR3 reads CASSASGGADTQYF. The CDR3 coding sequence is TGTGCCAGCAGTGCTAGCGGGGGGGCCGATACGCAGTATTTT.

This chain uses TRBV11-3 with TRBJ2-5; no firm D call. Trimming shortened V by 3 bases and J by 5 bases, and 10 bases separated the two germline ends. The CDR3 is 13 amino acids. The germline CDR1 and CDR2 sequences are SGHNT and YENEEA. The CDR3 bases are TGTGCCAGCAGCTTGCACTCCGGGGAGACCCAGTACTTC. This translates into CASSLHSGETQYF.

The rearrangement joins TRBV7-2 to TRBJ1-2; 8 bases fit TRBD1. Germline trimming cut 6 bases from V and 8 bases from J; bases unmatched to any gene: 14. This CDR3 region has 15 residues. Germline assignment: CDR1 SGHTA and CDR2 FQGNSA. CDR3 amino acids: CASRRGGYGQGGYTF. The CDR3 region has the DNA TGTGCCAGCAGAAGAGGGGGATACGGACAGGGAGGCTACACCTTC.

The J gene is TRBJ1-1, the V gene TRBV5-5, with TRBD1 matching over 12 bases. CDR1 SGHKS and CDR2 YYEKEE come from the germline V gene (reference sequence). The CDR3 is made up of 15 amino acids. After removal of 5 bases from V and 3 bases from J, the junction contained 5 bases not matched to a gene. This CDR3 reads CASSSGTGGYTEAFF. DNA for the CDR3: TGTGCCAGCAGTTCGGGGACAGGGGGCTACACTGAAGCTTTCTTT.

CDR3: CAISESLTGNEQYF. Here the CDR3 DNA reads TGTGCCATCAGTGAGTCGCTGACAGGGAACGAGCAGTACTTC. This sequence joins TRBV10-3 and TRBJ2-7; TRBD1 agrees at 7 bases. There are 14 residues in the CDR3. Trimming took 0 bases from V and 5 from J; bases not matched to a gene: 4. CDR1 ENHRY and CDR2 SYGVKD come from the germline V gene.

The chain carries TRBV9 and TRBJ1-1, with TRBD1 as a possible D gene (5 bases). The CDR3 length is 13 residues. V gave up 5 bases and J gave up 8 bases, with 16 bases separating them. Germline CDR1 and CDR2: SGDLS and YYNGEE. As DNA, the CDR3 is TGTGCCAGCAGAGCGGGGGACGGCGGCGAAGCTTTCTTT. Protein sequence: CASRAGDGGEAFF.

The chain combines TRBV24-1 with TRBJ2-1, with 7 bases fitting TRBD1. CDR3 length: 14 residues. CDR1 is KGHDR, CDR2 SFDVKD, per germline. After removal of 6 bases from V and 8 bases from J, the junction contained 9 bases not matched to a gene. CDR3: CATSNHRGVYEQFF. As DNA, the CDR3 is TGTGCCACCAGTAATCACAGGGGCGTATATGAGCAGTTCTTC.

This clone is a singleton in its sample. The chain uses TRBV7-9 and TRBJ1-1, with 9 bases aligning to TRBD1. The germline gives CDR1 SEHNR, CDR2 FQNEAQ (reference sequence). Trimming cost V 6 bases and J 3 bases; bases outside gene matches: 5. The CDR3 has 14 residues. The CDR3 protein is CASSTGGVYTEAFF. CDR3 bases: TGTGCCAGCAGTACAGGGGGCGTTTACACTGAAGCTTTCTTT.

J is TRBJ2-3 and V is TRBV11-2, with 10 nucleotides matching TRBD2. Germline lookup yields CDR1 SGHAT and CDR2 FQNNGV. The CDR3 contains 18 residues. The V and J ends lost 1 base and 0 bases, in that order; junction bases with no gene match: 7. In nucleotides, the CDR3 is TGTGCCAGCAGCTTAGGCTCAACTAGCGGGGTTAGCACAGATACGCAGTATTTT. This sequence encodes CASSLGSTSGVSTDTQYF.

The rearrangement uses TRBV11-2 and TRBJ1-1; D remains ambiguous. This CDR3 is 13 amino acids long. Germline loops: CDR1 SGHAT, CDR2 FQNNGV. Trimming removed 6 bases at V and 1 base at J, with 9 bases between. CDR3 protein: CASRLFGNTEAFF. The CDR3 DNA sequence: TGTGCCAGCAGACTTTTTGGGAACACTGAAGCTTTCTTT.

The chain employs TRBV6-2 or TRBV6-3 and TRBJ1-2; D not certain. The CDR3 runs 15 residues. V dropped 6 bases and J dropped 7 bases, with 21 bases sitting between them. Germline V gene data show CDR1 as MNHEY and CDR2 as SVGEGT. The CDR3: CASSLRGGSLGGYTF. CDR3 DNA: TGTGCCAGCAGCCTCCGAGGAGGCAGCCTCGGTGGCTACACCTTC.

The chain recombines TRBV7-9 with TRBJ1-5; 8 nucleotides match TRBD1. The CDR3 runs 14 residues. Germline V gene sequence: CDR1 SEHNR, CDR2 FQNEAQ (reference sequence). J gave up 6 bases and V 5 bases, and 6 bases lay outside the gene matches. CDR3 sequence: CASSVAGGGQPQHF. The CDR3 DNA is TGTGCCAGCAGCGTCGCAGGGGGCGGTCAGCCCCAGCATTTT.

In this sample, this clone turned up a few times. This chain connects TRBV7-2 to TRBJ1-2, with D perhaps TRBD1 (5 bases). The germline V gene has CDR1 SGHTA and CDR2 FQGNSA. The V and J ends lost 5 bases and 0 bases respectively, with 10 bases between them. This CDR3 has 14 amino acids. The CDR3 loop is CASSPRAANYGYTF. The CDR3 bases are TGTGCCAGCAGCCCCAGGGCTGCTAACTATGGCTACACCTTC. The full variable domain, its missing parts supplied by reference TRBV7-2 and TRBJ1-2, is GAGVSQSPSNKVTEKGKDVELRCDPISGHTALYWYRQSLGQGLEFLIYFQGNSAPDKSGLPSDRFSAERTGGSVSTLTIQRTQQEDSAVYLCASSPRAANYGYTFGSGTRLTVV.

The J gene is TRBJ1-4, the V gene TRBV28; D gene uncertain. Germline assignment: CDR1 MDHEN and CDR2 SYDVKM. There are 14 residues in the CDR3. The ends were cut back, 2 bases at V and 8 bases at J, with 12 bases in the middle. CDR3 residues: CASSLLSEQEKLFF. As DNA, the CDR3 is TGTGCCAGCAGTTTACTATCGGAACAGGAAAAACTGTTTTTT. Filled out from reference TRBV28 and TRBJ1-4, the complete variable domain reads DVKVTQSSRYLVKRTGEKVFLECVQDMDHENMFWYRQDPGLGLRLIYFSYDVKMKEKGDIPEGYSVSREKKERFSLILESASTNQTSMYLCASSLLSEQEKLFFGSGTQLSVL.

The chain employs TRBV4-2 and TRBJ1-1; D might be TRBD1 (5 bases). Germline V gene lookup returns CDR1 LGHNA and CDR2 YNFKEQ. Between the trimmed V and J ends, which lost 3 bases and 2 bases, there was a span of 16 bases. The CDR3 spans 16 residues. The CDR3: CASSHPVETANTEAFF. CDR3 bases: TGTGCCAGCAGCCACCCGGTCGAGACAGCTAACACTGAAGCTTTCTTT.

The V gene is TRBV27, the J gene TRBJ2-7, with TRBD2 matching 8 bases. The trim removed 5 bases at V and 2 bases at J, leaving 11 bases unmatched. CDR1 is MNHEY, CDR2 SMNVEV, per germline (reference sequence). The CDR3 is 16 amino acids. CDR3 loop: CASSPPSSGYTYEQYF. DNA of the CDR3: TGTGCCAGCAGTCCGCCATCTAGCGGGTATACCTACGAGCAGTACTTC.

The rearrangement uses TRBV2 and TRBJ2-7, with D possibly TRBD2 on 6 matching bases. Germline loops: CDR1 SNHLY, CDR2 FYNNEI. V shed 6 bases and J shed 0 bases, with 12 bases lying between them. This CDR3 is built from 14 residues. The CDR3 here is CASSLGGNSYEQYF. The CDR3 nucleotides read TGTGCCAGCAGCCTCGGGGGTAACTCCTACGAGCAGTACTTC.

As to this clone: A junction boundary mismatches the germline segment, possibly from a read error. The rearrangement uses TRBV7-3 and TRBJ2-6, with D possibly being TRBD1 (5 bases). Germline V CDR1 and CDR2: SGHTA, FQGTGA. CDR3 length equals 16 residues. For the CDR3, the DNA is TGTGCCAGCAGCTTCCCCAGGTCGTCTGGGGCCAACGTGCTGACTTTC. Protein: CASSFPRSSGANVLTF.